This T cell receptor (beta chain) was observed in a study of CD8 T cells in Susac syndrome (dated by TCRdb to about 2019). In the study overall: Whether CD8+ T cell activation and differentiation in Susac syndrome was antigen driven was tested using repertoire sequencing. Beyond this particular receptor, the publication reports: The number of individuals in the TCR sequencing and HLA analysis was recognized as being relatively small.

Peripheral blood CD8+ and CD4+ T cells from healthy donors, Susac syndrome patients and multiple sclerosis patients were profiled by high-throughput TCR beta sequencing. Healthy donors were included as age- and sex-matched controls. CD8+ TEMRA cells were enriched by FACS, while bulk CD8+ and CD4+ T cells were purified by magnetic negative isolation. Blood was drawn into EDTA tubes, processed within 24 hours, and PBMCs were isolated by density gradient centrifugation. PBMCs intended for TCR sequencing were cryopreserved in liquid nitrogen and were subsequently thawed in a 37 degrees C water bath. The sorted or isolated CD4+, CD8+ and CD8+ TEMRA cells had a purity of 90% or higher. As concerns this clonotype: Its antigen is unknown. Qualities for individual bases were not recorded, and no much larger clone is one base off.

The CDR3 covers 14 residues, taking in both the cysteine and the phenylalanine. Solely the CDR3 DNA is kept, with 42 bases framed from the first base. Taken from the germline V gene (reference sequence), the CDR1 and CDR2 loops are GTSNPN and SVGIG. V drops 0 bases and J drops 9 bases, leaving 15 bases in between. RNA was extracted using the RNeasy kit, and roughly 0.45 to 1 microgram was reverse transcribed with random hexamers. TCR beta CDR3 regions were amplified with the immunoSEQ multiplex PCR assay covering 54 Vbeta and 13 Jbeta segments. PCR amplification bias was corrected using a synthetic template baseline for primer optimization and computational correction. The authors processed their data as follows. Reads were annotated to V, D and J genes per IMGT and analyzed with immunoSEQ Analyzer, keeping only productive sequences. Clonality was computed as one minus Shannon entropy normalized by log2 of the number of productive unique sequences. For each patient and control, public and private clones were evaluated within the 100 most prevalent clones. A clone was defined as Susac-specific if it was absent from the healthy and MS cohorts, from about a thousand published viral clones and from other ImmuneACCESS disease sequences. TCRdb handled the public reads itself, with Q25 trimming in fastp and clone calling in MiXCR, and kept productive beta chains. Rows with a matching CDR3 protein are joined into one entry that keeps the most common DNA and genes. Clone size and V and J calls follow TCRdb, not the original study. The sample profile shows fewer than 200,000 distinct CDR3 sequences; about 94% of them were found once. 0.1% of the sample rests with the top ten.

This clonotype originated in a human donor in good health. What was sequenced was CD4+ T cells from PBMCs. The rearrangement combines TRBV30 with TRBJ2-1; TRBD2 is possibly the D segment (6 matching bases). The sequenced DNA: TGTGCCTGGAGTGTATTGGGGCGGGGTGGTGAGCAGTTCTTC. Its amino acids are CAWSVLGRGGEQFF.